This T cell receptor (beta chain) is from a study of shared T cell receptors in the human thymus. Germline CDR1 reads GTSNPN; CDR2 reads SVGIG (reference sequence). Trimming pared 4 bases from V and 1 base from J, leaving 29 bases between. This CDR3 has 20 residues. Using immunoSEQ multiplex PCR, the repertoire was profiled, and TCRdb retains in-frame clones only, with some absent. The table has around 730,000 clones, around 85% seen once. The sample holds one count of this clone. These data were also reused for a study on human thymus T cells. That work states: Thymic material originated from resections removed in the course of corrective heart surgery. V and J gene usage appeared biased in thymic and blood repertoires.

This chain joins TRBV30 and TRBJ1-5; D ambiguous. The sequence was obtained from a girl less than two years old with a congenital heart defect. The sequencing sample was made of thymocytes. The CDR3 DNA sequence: TGTGCCTGGACCCTGGACGGGAGCCACCCACTAAGTGCGAGCAATCAGCCCCAGCATTTT. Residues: CAWTLDGSHPLSASNQPQHF.